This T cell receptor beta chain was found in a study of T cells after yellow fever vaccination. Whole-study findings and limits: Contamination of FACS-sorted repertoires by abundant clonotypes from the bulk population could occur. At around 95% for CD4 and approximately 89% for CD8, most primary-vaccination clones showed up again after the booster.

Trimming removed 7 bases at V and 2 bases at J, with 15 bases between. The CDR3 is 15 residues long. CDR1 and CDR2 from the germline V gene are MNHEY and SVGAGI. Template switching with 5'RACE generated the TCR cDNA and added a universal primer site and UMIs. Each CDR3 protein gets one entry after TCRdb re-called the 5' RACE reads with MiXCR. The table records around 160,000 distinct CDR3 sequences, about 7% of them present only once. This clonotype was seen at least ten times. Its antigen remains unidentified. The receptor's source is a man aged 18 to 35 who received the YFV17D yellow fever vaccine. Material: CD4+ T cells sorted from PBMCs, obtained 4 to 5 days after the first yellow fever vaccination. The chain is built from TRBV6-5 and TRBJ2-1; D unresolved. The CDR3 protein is CASTPRGSAYNEQFF. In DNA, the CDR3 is TGTGCCAGCACCCCCCGTGGCAGCGCCTACAATGAGCAGTTCTTC.